This TCR beta chain was profiled in a study of blood T cell repertoires in COVID-19 (dated by TCRdb to 2018 to 2021). Notes on the research overall: The collaborator samples originated in the United States, Italy and Spain and spanned the acute and convalescent phases of COVID-19. The prospective study material was composed of cDNA or gDNA derived from T cells, B-cell-depleted T cells, or PBMCs. Deeply sampled blood TCRbeta repertoires from subjects exposed to, actively infected with, or recovered from COVID-19 were included in the dataset. The repertoires were released in a freely available public database meant as a resource for research on the immune response to SARS-CoV-2. Samples were obtained from the ongoing ImmuneRACE study (first 160 participants) and from 1,254 subjects provided by 6 global collaborators. Sample metadata almost always included a de-identified subject ID, COVID-19 status, age in years and sex. Where HLA class I and class II types were available, the types were taken from metadata supplied by the sample provider, not from assay-based typing.

Based on the germline V gene, the CDR1 and CDR2 sequences are MGHRA and YSYEKL. Including cysteine and phenylalanine, the CDR3 has 17 amino acids. The sequence is cut down to CDR3 DNA, 51 bases in frame from base 1. V loses 0 bases of germline sequence and J loses 3 bases, and the interval between the two ends is 15 bases. In the case of this clone: There is no known antigen for this receptor. No base-level quality is on record; no much larger clone is a single base apart.

The immunoSEQ Assay, a bias-controlled multiplex PCR, was used to amplify TCRbeta CDR3 regions from genomic DNA. As for how the authors treated the data: The number of nucleated cells in each sample was estimated from the amplification of reference gene primers within the assay. To quantify the absolute abundance of each unique TCRbeta CDR3 rearrangement, sequence reads were collapsed and filtered. Productive Simpson clonality was computed per sample as the square root of Simpson's diversity index over productive rearrangements. As stored in TCRdb, this immuneACCESS dataset retains in-frame rearrangements with V and J assigned. A fraction of the clones does not appear; measured against another copy, unresolved V genes explain less than half of the discrepancy, and the remainder lacks a known reason. That table is the source of V, J and clone size, and D and trimming were worked out from the DNA. This sample gives 150,000 to 200,000 clones in total; 86% of them show up just once. The ten most abundant clones make up roughly 0.95% of the sample.

Overall study outcomes, separate from this receptor: Clinical and demographic metadata were provided uncurated, with the amount varying by source and participant.

Each collaborating institution followed its own protocols to collect whole blood in K2EDTA tubes. For TCRbeta analysis, collaborators shipped samples as frozen whole blood, isolated PBMCs, or DNA extracted from either of those sample types. The chain joins TRBV4-1 to TRBJ1-3; a tentative D match to TRBD1 spans 6 bases. The sequenced sample consisted of peripheral blood. The TCR sequence derives from a man aged 18 to 29 with acute or convalescent COVID-19. The CDR3 region has the sequence CASSQDSRTASGNTIYF. The bases read TGCGCCAGCAGCCAAGATTCCCGGACAGCGAGTGGAAACACCATATATTTT.